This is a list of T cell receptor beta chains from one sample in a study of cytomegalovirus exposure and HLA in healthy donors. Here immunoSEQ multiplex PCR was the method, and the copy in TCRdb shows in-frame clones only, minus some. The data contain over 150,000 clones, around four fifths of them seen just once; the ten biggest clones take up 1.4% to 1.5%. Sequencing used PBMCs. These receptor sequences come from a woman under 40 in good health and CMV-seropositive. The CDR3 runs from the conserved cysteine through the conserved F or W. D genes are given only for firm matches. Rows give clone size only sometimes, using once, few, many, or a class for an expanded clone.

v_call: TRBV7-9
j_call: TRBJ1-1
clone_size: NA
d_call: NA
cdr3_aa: CASSLAPLEAFF
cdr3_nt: TGTGCCAGCAGCTTAGCCCCACTTGAAGCTTTCTTT

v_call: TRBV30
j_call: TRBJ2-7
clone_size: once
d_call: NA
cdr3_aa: CAWNQGQTYEQYF
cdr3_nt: TGTGCCTGGAACCAGGGGCAGACCTACGAGCAGTACTTC

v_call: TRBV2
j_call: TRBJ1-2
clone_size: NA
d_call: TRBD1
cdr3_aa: CASILRGQIYYGYTF
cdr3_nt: TGTGCCAGCATCCTGAGGGGGCAGATTTACTATGGCTACACCTTC

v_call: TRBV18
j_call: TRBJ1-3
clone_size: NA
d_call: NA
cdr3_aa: CASSPRGGSSGNTIYF
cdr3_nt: TGTGCCAGCTCACCACGGGGCGGAAGCTCTGGAAACACCATATATTTT

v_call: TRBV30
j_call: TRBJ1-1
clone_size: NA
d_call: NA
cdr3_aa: CAWSVLPAGEAFF
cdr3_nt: TGTGCCTGGAGTGTACTACCTGCAGGGGAAGCTTTCTTT

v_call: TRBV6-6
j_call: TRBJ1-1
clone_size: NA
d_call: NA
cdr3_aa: CASSPRQATEAFF
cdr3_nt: TGTGCCAGCAGTCCCCGACAGGCCACTGAAGCTTTCTTT

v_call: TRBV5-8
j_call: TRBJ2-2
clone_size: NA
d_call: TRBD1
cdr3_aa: CASSLRTGGTGELFF
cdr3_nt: TGTGCCAGCAGCCTTCGGACAGGGGGGACCGGGGAGCTGTTTTTT

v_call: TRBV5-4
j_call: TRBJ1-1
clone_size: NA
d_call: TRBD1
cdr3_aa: CASSLAEGAYTEAFF
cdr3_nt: TGTGCCAGCAGCTTGGCCGAGGGGGCATACACTGAAGCTTTCTTT

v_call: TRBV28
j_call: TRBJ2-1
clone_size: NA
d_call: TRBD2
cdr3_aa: CASRGRGNEQFF
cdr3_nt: TGTGCCAGCAGAGGGAGGGGCAATGAGCAGTTCTTC

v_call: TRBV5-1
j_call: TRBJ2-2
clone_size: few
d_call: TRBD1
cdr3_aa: CASSLAGTGSGGELFF
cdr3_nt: TGCGCCAGCAGCTTGGCCGGGACAGGGTCAGGCGGGGAGCTGTTTTTT

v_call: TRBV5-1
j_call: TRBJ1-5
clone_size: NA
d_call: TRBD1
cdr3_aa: CASSPGDSPNQPQHF
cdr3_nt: TGCGCCAGCAGCCCTGGGGACAGCCCCAATCAGCCCCAGCATTTT

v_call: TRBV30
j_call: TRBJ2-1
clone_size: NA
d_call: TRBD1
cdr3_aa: CAWSVLRDRDPQQFF
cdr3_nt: TGTGCCTGGAGTGTACTACGGGACAGGGATCCCCAGCAGTTCTTC

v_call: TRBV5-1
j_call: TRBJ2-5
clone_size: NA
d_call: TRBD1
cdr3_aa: CASSHRDRQETQYF
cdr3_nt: TGCGCCAGCAGCCACCGGGACAGACAAGAGACCCAGTACTTC

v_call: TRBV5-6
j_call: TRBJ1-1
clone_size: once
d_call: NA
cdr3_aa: CASSLDTGYGAEAFF
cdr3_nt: TGTGCCAGCAGCTTGGACACAGGGTATGGGGCTGAAGCTTTCTTT

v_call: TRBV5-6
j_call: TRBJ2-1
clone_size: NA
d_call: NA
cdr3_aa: CASSFESEQFF
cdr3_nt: TGTGCCAGCAGCTTTGAGTCTGAGCAGTTCTTC

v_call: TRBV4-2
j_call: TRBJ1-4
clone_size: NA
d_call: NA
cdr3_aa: CASSQVVQVKKLFF
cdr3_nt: TGTGCCAGCAGCCAAGTGGTACAGGTGAAAAAACTGTTTTTT

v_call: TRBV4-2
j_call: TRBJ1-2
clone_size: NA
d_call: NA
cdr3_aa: CASSQVGGPTMGYTF
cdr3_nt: TGTGCCAGCAGCCAAGTAGGGGGACCTACTATGGGCTACACCTTC

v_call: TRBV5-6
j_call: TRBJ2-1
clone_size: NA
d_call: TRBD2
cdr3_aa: CASTFGVLAGGNEQFF
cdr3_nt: TGTGCCAGCACCTTCGGGGTCCTAGCGGGAGGGAATGAGCAGTTCTTC

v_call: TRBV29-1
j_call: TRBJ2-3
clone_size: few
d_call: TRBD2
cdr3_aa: CSVDGLAGGTDTQYF
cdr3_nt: TGCAGCGTTGACGGACTAGCGGGAGGTACAGATACGCAGTATTTT

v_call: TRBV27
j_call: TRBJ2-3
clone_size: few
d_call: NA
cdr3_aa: CASSPRGPWDTQYF
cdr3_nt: TGTGCCAGCAGTCCCAGGGGACCCTGGGATACGCAGTATTTT

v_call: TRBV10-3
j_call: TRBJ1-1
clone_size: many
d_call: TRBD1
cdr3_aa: CAIQDRAGVNTEAFF
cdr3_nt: TGTGCCATACAAGACAGGGCAGGAGTGAACACTGAAGCTTTCTTT

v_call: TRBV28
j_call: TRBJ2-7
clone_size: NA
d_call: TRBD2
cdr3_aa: CASNHPRLAERYEQYF
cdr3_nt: TGTGCCAGCAATCACCCCCGACTAGCGGAGCGCTACGAGCAGTACTTC

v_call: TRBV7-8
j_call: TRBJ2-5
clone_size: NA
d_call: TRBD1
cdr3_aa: CASSLSRDREETQYF
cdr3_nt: TGTGCCAGCAGCTTGTCCCGGGACAGGGAAGAGACCCAGTACTTC

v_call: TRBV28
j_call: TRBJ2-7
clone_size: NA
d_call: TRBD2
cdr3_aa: CASSPALAGGYEQYF
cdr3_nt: TGTGCCAGCAGCCCCGCACTAGCGGGAGGTTACGAGCAGTACTTC

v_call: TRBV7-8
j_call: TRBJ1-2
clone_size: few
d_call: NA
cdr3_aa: CASSLVDEDYGYTF
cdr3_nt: TGTGCCAGCAGCTTAGTTGATGAGGACTATGGCTACACCTTC

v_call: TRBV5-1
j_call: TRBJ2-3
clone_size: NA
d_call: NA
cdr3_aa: CASSSDRGTDTQYF
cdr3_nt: TGCGCCAGCAGCTCGGACCGGGGGACAGATACGCAGTATTTT

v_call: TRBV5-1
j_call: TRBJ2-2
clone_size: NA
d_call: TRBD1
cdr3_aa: CASSTGQGANTGELFF
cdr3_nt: TGCGCCAGCAGCACCGGACAGGGCGCGAACACCGGGGAGCTGTTTTTT

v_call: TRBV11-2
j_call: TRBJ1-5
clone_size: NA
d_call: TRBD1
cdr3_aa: CASSPGQGAGQPQHF
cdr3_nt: TGTGCCAGCAGCCCGGGACAGGGGGCCGGGCAGCCCCAGCATTTT

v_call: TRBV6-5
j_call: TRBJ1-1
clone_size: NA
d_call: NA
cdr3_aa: CASSYSNRDGEAFF
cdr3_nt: TGTGCCAGCAGTTACTCGAACAGGGACGGTGAAGCTTTCTTT

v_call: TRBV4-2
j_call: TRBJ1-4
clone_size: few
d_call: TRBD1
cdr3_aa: CASSQVQGEANEKLFF
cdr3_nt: TGTGCCAGCAGCCAAGTTCAGGGGGAGGCTAATGAAAAACTGTTTTTT

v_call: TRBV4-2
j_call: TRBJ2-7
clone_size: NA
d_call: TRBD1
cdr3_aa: CASSPGTGGIDEQYF
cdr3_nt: TGTGCCAGCAGCCCCGGGACAGGGGGTATTGACGAGCAGTACTTC

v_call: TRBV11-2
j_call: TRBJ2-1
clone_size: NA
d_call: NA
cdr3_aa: CASRIGEALADEQFF
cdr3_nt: TGTGCCAGCAGAATCGGGGAGGCCTTAGCCGATGAGCAGTTCTTC

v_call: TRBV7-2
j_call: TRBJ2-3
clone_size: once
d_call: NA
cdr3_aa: CASSLQGLSTDTQYF
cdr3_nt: TGTGCCAGCAGCTTACAGGGCCTTAGCACAGATACGCAGTATTTT

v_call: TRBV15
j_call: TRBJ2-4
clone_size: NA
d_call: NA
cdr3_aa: CATSTLQGSSAKNIQYF
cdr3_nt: TGTGCCACCAGCACCCTACAGGGCTCTAGCGCCAAAAACATTCAGTACTTC

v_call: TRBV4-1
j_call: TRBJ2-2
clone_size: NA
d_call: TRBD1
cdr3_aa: CASSRTGQENTGELFF
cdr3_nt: TGCGCCAGCAGCCGGACAGGACAGGAGAACACCGGGGAGCTGTTTTTT

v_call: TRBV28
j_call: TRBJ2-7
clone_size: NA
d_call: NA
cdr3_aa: CASNRLLTIYEQYF
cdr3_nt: TGTGCCAGCAATAGACTCCTCACAATCTACGAGCAGTACTTC

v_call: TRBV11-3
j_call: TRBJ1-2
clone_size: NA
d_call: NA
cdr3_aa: CASSLVHPGDYGYTF
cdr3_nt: TGTGCCAGCAGCTTAGTACATCCAGGCGACTATGGCTACACCTTC

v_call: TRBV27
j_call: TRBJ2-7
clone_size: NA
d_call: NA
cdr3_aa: CASSFSIGSRTYEQYF
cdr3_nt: TGTGCCAGCAGTTTCTCAATCGGGAGTCGCACCTACGAGCAGTACTTC

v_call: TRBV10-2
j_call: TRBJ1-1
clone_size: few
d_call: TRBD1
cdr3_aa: CASRQGEMNTEAFF
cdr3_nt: TGCGCCAGCAGGCAGGGGGAAATGAACACTGAAGCTTTCTTT

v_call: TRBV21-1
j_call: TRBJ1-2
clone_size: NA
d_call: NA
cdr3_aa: CASSTDRGGGYTF
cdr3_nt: TGTGCCAGCAGCACGGACAGGGGAGGAGGCTACACCTTC

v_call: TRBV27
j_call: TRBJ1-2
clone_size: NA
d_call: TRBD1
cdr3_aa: CASRTGGNSYTF
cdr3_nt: TGTGCCAGCAGGACAGGGGGCAACAGCTACACCTTC

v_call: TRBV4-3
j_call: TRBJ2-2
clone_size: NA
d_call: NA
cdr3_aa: CASSQSPSVLRGTGELFF
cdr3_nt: TGCGCCAGCAGCCAAAGCCCTAGCGTGCTCCGAGGCACCGGGGAGCTGTTTTTT

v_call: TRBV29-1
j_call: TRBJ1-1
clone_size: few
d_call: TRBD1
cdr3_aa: CSACPSGGSEAFF
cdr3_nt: TGCAGCGCCTGCCCCTCAGGGGGCTCTGAAGCTTTCTTT

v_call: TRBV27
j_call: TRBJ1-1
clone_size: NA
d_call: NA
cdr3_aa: CASSRTENTEAFF
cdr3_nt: TGTGCCAGCAGCCGGACAGAGAACACTGAAGCTTTCTTT

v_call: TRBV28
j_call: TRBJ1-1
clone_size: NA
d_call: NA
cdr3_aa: CATTDRNTEAFF
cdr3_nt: TGTGCCACCACGGACAGGAACACTGAAGCTTTCTTT

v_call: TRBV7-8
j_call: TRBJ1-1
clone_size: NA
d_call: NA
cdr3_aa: CASSSPDRVNTEAFF
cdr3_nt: TGTGCCAGCAGCTCACCTGACAGAGTGAACACTGAAGCTTTCTTT

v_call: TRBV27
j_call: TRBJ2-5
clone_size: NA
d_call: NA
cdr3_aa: CASSLLSGMQETQYF
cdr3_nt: TGTGCCAGCAGTTTATTATCCGGGATGCAAGAGACCCAGTACTTC